This T cell receptor (beta chain) was sequenced in a study of regulatory T cells in long-lasting Graves disease. This CDR3 is built from 15 residues. V lost 1 base, J lost 8 bases, and 14 bases lay in between. Germline CDR1 reads SGHTA; CDR2 reads FQGNSA. Time point here: persistent/refractory GD, antithyroid drugs over 5 years with positive TRAb. PBMC RNA was the source of the TCR library. Construction of the TCR beta libraries employed iRepertoire HTBI primers in conjunction with Arm-PCR of CDR3 regions. TCRdb passed the multiplex PCR reads through MiXCR, listing each CDR3 protein once. The sample has about 430,000 distinct CDR3 sequences; under 25% are singletons.

Sequences were derived from peripheral blood mononuclear cells (PBMCs), sampled when the disease was refractory, from a patient treated with antithyroid drugs. The TCR sequence derives from a female donor with Graves disease. The J gene is TRBJ1-4, the V gene TRBV7-2; no firm D call. The CDR3 sequence: CASSLGWPGGEKLFF. DNA for the CDR3: TGTGCCAGCAGCTTAGGGTGGCCAGGAGGCGAAAAACTGTTTTTT.